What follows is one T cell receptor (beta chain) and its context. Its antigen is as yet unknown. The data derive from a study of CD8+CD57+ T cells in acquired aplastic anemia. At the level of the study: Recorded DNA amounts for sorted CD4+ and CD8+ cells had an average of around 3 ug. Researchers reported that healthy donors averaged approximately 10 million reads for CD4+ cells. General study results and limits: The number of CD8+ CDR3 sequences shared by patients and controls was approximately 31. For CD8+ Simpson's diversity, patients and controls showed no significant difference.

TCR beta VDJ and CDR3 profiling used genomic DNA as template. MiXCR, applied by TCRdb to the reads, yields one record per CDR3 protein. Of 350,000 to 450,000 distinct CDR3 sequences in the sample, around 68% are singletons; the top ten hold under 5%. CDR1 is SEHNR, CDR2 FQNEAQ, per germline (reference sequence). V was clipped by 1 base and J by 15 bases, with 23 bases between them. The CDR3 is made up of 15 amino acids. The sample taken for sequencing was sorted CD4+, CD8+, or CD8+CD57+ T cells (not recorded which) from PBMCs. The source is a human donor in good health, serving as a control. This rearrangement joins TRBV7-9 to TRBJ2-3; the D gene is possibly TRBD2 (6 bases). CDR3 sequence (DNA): TGTGCCAGCAGCTTAGACGGGGGAATATACGAGCAGTACTATTTT. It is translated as CASSLDGGIYEQYYF.